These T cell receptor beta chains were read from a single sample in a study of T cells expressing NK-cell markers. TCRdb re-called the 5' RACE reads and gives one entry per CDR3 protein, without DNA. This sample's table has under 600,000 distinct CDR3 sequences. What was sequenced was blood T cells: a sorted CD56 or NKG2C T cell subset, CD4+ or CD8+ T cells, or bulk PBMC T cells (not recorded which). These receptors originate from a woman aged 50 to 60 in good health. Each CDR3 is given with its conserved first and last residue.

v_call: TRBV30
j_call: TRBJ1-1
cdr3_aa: CAWSVSWGSTEAFF

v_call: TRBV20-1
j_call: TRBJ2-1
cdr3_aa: CSAAPLHSGRPARGGEQFF

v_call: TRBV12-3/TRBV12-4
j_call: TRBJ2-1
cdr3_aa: CASSDGTSAEQFF

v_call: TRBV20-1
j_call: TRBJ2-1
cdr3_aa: CSARGVLREQYNEQFF

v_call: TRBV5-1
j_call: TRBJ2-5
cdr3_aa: CASSLRLAGETQYF

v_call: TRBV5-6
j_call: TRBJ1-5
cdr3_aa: CASSFWGGNQPQHF

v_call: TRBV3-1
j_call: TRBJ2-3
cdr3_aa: CASSHGRLSGRTDTQYF

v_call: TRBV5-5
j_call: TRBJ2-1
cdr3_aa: CASWLGLAGRFSYNEQFF

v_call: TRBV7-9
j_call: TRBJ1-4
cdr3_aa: CASSPGRGIEKLFF

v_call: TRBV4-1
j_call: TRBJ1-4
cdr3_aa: CASSQDLGKNEKLFF

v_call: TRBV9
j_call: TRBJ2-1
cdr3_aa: CASSVVRTSGRYNEQFF

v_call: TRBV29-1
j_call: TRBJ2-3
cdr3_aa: CSVVGGRASDTQYF

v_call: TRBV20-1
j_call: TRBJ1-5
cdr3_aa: CSVADGNQPQHF

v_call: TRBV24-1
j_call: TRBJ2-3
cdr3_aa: CATSDPSGGPYTQYF

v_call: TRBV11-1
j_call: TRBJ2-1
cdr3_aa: CASRKRSTSGSYNEQFF

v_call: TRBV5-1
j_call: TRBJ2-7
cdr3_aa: CASSPQGLVEQYF

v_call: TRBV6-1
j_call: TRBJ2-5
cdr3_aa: CASSNPSGSRQETQYF

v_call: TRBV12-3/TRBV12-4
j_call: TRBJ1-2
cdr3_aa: CASSLGGLYGYTF

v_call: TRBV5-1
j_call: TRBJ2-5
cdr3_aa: CASWSGLAQETQYF

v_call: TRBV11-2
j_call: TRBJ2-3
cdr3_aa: CASSADEDTQYF

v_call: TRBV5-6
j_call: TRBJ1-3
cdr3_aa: CASSPPGRDSGNTIYF

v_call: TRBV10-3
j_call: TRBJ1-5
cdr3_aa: CAIGSGGGNQPQHF

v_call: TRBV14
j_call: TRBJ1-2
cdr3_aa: CASSMGQGAGGYTF

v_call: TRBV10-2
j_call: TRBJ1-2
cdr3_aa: CASSEFGQGGGYTF

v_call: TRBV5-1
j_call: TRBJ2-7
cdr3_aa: CASSPEPQGEQYF

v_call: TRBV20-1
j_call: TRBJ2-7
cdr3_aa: CSAGGLAGQHEQYF

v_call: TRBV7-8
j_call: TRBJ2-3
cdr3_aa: CASSWGTETDTQYF

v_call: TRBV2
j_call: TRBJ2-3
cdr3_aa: CASSEWRSDTQYF

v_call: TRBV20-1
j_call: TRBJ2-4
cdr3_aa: CSAISTRQGINIQYF

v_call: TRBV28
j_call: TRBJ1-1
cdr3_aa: CASSFGVPTEAFF

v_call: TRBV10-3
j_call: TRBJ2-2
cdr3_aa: CAISEAGVHTGELFF

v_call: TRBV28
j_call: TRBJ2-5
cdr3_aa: CASTAGQLLETQYF

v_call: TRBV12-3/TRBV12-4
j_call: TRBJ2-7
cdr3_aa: CASSPDRGAYEQYF

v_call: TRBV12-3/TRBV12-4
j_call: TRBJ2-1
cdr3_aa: CASRPHRASNEQFF

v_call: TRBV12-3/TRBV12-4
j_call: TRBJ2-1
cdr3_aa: CASKLAGGDSNEQFF

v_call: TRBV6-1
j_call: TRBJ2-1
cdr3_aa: CASSEALGIEQFF

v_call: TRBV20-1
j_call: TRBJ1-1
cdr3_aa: CSARARSLGFNTEAFF

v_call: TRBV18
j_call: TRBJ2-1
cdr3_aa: CASGAKSSEQFF

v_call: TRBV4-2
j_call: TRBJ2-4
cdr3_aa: CASSKAPRGLAGRSAIQYF

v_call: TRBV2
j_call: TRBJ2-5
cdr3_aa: CASSGNSGSSLETQYF

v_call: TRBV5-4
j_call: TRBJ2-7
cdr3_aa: CASSEGTSGPYEQYF